This T cell receptor (beta chain) was identified during a study of T cell responses to AZD1222 COVID-19 vaccine. The CDR3 length is 13 residues. Looked up from germline, CDR1 is SQVTM and CDR2 is ANQGSEA. The trim removed 3 bases at V and 2 bases at J, leaving 3 bases unmatched. TCRdb's table, derived via immunoSEQ multiplex PCR, lists solely in-frame clones and lacks some. The sample lists approximately 110,000 clones; nearly 90% were seen once. The sequences come from peripheral blood, collected 28 days after the second AZD1222 dose. V is TRBV29-1 and J is TRBJ1-2; the match to TRBD1 covers 7 bases. The TCR originated in an adult who received the AZD1222 COVID-19 vaccine. The DNA for the CDR3 is TGCAGCGTTGATCCAGGGGGGAACTATGGCTACACCTTC. The encoded protein is CSVDPGGNYGYTF.